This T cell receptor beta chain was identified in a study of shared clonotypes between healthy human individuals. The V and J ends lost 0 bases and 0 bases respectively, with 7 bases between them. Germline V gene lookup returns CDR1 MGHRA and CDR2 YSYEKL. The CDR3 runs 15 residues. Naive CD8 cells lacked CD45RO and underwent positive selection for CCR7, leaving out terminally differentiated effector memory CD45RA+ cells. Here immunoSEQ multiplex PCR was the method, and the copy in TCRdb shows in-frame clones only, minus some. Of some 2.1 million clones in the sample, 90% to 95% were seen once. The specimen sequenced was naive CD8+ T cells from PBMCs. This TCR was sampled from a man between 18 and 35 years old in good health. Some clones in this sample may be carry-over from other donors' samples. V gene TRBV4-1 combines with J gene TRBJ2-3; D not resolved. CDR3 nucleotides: TGCGCCAGCAGCCAAGACCTCAGGAGCACAGATACGCAGTATTTT. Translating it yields CASSQDLRSTDTQYF.